This T cell receptor beta chain is drawn from a study of OX40 agonist ivuxolimab in advanced cancers. In the study overall: Enrollees could have had prior anti-PD-1, anti-PD-L1 or anti-CTLA-4 therapy, which under 50% had received.

Autoimmune disease history or systemic immunosuppression meant exclusion. The CDR3 is 16 amino acids. Deletions cut 3 bases from V and 0 bases from J, with 15 bases between. In germline, CDR1 is SGDLS, CDR2 YYNGEE. Measured with immunoSEQ multiplex PCR; TCRdb has only the in-frame clones, and not every one. The sample contains tens of thousands of clones, roughly 94% of which appear only once. The sequence derives from an adult with an advanced solid tumor such as melanoma, head and neck, liver or kidney cancer. This specimen consisted of CD4+ or CD8+ T cells sorted from blood, obtained in a trial of the OX40 agonist ivuxolimab. J is TRBJ1-1 and V is TRBV9; D unresolved. CDR3 protein: CASSATPRIMNTEAFF. CDR3 DNA: TGTGCCAGCAGCGCCACCCCCAGGATAATGAACACTGAAGCTTTCTTT. Using reference TRBV9 and TRBJ1-1 for the parts outside the CDR3, the full variable domain is DSGVTQTPKHLITATGQRVTLRCSPRSGDLSVYWYQQSLDQGLQFLIQYYNGEERAKGNILERFSAQQFPDLHSELNLSSLELGDSALYFCASSATPRIMNTEAFFGQGTRLTVV.